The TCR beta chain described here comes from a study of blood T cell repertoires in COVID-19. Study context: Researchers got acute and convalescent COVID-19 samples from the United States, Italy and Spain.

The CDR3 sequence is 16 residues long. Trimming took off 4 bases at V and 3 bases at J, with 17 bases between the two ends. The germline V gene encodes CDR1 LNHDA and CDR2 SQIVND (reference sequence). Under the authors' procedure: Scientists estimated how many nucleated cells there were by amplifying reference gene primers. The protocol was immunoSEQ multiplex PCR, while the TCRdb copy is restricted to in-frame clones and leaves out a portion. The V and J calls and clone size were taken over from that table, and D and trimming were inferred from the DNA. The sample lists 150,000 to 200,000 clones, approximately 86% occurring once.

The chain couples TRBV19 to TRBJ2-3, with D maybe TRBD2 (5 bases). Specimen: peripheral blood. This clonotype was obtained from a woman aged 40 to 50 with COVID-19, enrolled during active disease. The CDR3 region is CASSNRDLGVTDTQYF. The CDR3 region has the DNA TGTGCCAGTAGTAATAGGGATTTGGGAGTGACAGATACGCAGTATTTT.